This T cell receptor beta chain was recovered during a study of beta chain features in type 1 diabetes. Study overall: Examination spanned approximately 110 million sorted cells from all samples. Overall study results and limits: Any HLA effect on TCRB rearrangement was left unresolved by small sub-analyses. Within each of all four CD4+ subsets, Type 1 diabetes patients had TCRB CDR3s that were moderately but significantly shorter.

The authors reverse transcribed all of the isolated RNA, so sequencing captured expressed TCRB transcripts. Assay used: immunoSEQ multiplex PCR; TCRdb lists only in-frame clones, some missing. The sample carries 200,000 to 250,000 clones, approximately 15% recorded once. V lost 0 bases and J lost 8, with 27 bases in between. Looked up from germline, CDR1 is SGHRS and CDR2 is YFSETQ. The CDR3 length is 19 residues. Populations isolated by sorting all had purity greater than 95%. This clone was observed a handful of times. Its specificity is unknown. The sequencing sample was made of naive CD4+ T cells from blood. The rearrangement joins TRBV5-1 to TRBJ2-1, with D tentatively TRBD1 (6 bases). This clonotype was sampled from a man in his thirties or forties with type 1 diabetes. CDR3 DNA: TGCGCCAGCAGCTTGGCCTTTTTATTCGGGACAACAGGCCACGATGAGCAGTTCTTC. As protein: CASSLAFLFGTTGHDEQFF.